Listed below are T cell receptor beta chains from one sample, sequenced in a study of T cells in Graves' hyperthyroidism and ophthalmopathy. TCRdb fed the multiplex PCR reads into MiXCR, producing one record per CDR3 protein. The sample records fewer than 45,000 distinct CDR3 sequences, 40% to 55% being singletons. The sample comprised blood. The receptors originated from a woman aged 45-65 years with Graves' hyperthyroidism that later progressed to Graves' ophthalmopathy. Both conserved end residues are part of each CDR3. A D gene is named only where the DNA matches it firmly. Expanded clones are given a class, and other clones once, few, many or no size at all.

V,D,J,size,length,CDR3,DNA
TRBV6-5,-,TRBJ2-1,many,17,CASSLGQGLRTYNEQFF,TGTGCCAGCAGCCTTGGACAGGGACTAAGGACCTACAATGAGCAGTTCTTC
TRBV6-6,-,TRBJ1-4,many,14,CASTPSPGGEKLFF,TGTGCCAGCACCCCGTCCCCGGGGGGGGAAAAACTGTTTTTT
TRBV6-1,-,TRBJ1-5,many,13,CASSEDRVQPQHF,TGTGCCAGCAGTGAAGACAGGGTTCAGCCCCAGCATTTT
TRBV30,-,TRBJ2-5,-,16,CALAPGYLGTQETQYF,TGTGCCCTTGCACCCGGGTACCTCGGGACCCAAGAGACCCAGTACTTC
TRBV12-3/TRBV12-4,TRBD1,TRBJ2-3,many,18,CASTLEARGLGSTDTQYF,TGTGCCAGCACCCTTGAGGCCAGGGGGCTGGGGTCCACAGATACGCAGTATTTT
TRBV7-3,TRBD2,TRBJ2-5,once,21,CASSSQSQTSGFQIFQETQYF,TGTGCCAGCAGCTCCCAATCACAAACTAGCGGGTTCCAAATTTTCCAAGAGACCCAGTACTTC
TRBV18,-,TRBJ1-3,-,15,CASSPTDDSGNTIYF,TGTGCCAGCTCACCTACAGATGACTCTGGAAACACCATATATTTT
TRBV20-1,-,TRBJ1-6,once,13,CSARDPEVSPLHF,TGCAGTGCTAGAGACCCAGAGGTTTCACCCCTCCACTTT
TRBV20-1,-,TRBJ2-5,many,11,CSPWRGETQYF,TGCAGTCCGTGGAGGGGGGAGACCCAGTACTTC
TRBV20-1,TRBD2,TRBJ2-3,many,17,CSAEALLAGGGTDTQYF,TGCAGTGCCGAGGCCCTACTAGCGGGAGGGGGCACAGATACGCAGTATTTT
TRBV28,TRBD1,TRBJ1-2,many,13,CASSLGQVYGYTF,TGTGCCAGCAGTTTAGGACAGGTCTATGGCTACACCTTC
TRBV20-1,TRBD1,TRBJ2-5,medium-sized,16,CSAREFQGALRETQYF,TGCAGTGCTAGAGAGTTTCAGGGGGCCCTTAGAGAGACCCAGTACTTC
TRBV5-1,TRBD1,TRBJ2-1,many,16,CASSLVAGGYDNEQFF,TGCGCCAGCAGCTTAGTAGCAGGGGGCTACGACAATGAGCAGTTCTTC
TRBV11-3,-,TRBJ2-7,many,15,CASSYPDAPSGEQYF,TGTGCCAGCAGCTACCCAGACGCCCCATCGGGGGAGCAGTACTTC
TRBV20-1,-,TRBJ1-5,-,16,CSARGGRGLGNQPQHF,TGCAGTGCTAGAGGGGGGAGGGGCTTGGGGAATCAGCCCCAGCATTTT
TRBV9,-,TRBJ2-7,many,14,CASSVGGAFYEQYF,TGTGCCAGCAGCGTGGGGGGGGCTTTCTACGAGCAGTACTTC
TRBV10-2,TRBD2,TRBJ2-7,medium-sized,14,CASRQREARYEQYF,TGCGCCAGCAGGCAGCGGGAGGCCCGCTACGAGCAGTACTTC
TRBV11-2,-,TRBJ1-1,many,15,CASIPMRRENTEAFF,TGTGCCAGCATCCCCATGAGACGGGAGAACACTGAAGCTTTCTTT
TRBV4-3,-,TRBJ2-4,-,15,CASSQEGGGRSIQYF,TGCGCCAGCAGCCAAGAAGGCGGCGGCAGAAGCATTCAGTACTTC
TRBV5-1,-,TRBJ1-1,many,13,CASSGRENTEAFF,TGCGCCAGCAGCGGACGGGAGAACACTGAAGCTTTCTTT
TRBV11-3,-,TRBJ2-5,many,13,CASSLEAPKAQCF,TGTGCCAGCAGCTTAGAAGCTCCGAAGGCCCAGTGCTTC
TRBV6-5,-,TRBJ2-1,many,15,CASAPGDGYGNEQFF,TGTGCCAGTGCTCCGGGGGACGGATACGGCAATGAGCAGTTCTTC
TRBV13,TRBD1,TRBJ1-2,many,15,CASSPRDRVYYGYTF,TGTGCCAGCAGCCCCAGGGACAGGGTTTACTATGGCTACACCTTC
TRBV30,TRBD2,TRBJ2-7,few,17,CAWRRPGLAGHSYEQYF,TGTGCCTGGAGACGTCCGGGACTAGCGGGGCACTCCTACGAGCAGTACTTC
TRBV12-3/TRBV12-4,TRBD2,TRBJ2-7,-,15,CTSSFQAGEGFEQYF,TGTACCAGCAGTTTCCAAGCGGGAGAGGGCTTCGAGCAGTACTTC
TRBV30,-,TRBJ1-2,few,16,CAWTTKSRGRGWGYTF,TGTGCCTGGACCACAAAATCCCGAGGCAGGGGATGGGGCTACACCTTC
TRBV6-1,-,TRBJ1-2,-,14,CASRPGQQNYGYTF,TGTGCCAGCAGACCCGGACAGCAAAACTATGGCTACACCTTC
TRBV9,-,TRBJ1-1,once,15,CASSLDPVLNTEAFF,TGTGCCAGCAGCCTAGATCCAGTATTGAACACTGAAGCTTTCTTT
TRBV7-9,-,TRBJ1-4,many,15,CASSLWSSFNEKLFF,TGTGCCAGCAGCTTATGGTCGTCCTTTAATGAAAAACTGTTTTTT
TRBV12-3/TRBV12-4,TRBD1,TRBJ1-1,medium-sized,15,CASSLVIGTESEAFF,TGTGCCAGCAGTTTAGTGATAGGGACAGAAAGTGAAGCTTTCTTT
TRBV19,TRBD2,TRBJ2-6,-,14,CASRRTSGANVLTF,TGTGCCAGTAGAAGGACTAGCGGGGCCAACGTCCTGACTTTC
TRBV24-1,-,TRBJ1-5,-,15,CTATVRGSGNQPHHF,TGTACCGCCACTGTAAGGGGGTCAGGGAATCAGCCCCATCATTTT
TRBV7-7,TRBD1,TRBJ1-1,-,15,CASSLALQGSPEAFF,TGCGCTAGCAGCTTAGCCCTACAGGGGAGCCCCGAAGCTTTCTTT